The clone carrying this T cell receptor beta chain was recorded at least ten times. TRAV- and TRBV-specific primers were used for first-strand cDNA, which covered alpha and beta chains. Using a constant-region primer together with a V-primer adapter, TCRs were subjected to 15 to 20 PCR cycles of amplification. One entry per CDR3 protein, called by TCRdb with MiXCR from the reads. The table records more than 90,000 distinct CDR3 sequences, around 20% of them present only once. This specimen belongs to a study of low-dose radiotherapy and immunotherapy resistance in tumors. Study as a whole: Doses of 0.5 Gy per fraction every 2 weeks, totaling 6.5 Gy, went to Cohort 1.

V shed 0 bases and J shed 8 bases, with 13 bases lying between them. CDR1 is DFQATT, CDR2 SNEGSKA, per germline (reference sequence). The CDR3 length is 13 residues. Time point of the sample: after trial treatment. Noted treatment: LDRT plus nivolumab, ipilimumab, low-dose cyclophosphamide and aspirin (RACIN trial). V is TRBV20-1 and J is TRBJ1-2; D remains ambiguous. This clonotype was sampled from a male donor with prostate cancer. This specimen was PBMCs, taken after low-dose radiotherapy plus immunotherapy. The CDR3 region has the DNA TGCAGTGCTAGAGATCAGAGGGCAGTAGGCTACACCTTC. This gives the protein CSARDQRAVGYTF.